This TCR beta chain was documented in a study of radiation and T cells in renal cell carcinoma. Overall study context: Nephrectomy followed 15 Gy stereotactic body radiation by 4 weeks. Study-level points and caveats: In blood, top tumor clones expanded by 2 weeks, shrinking by 4.

V lost 2 bases to trimming and J lost 4 bases, with 15 bases between them. The CDR3 has 16 amino acids. CDR1 and CDR2 from the germline V gene are LNHNV and YYDKDF (reference sequence). Time point noted: blood 2 weeks post-SBRT. Treatment indicated: 15 Gy SBRT to primary tumor, nephrectomy 4 weeks later. Blood was sampled at baseline, 2 weeks and 4 weeks after SBRT. Comment on this clone: Its antigen is as yet unknown.

Clones were read by immunoSEQ multiplex PCR, and TCRdb kept only the in-frame ones, dropping some. The top ten clones hold 4.5% to 7% of a sample with about 130,000 clones, about four fifths of them seen once. The receptor comes from a man aged 50-59 years with renal cell carcinoma. This chain uses TRBV15 with TRBJ1-3; no reliable D call. The sample in question was blood, obtained from a patient whose treatment included radiotherapy and nephrectomy. CDR3 DNA sequence: TGTGCCACCAGCAGAAACCCGGGTGGGTTAGGAAACACCATATATTTT. This sequence encodes CATSRNPGGLGNTIYF.